Sequencing of this T cell receptor (beta chain) was carried out in a study of T cells in Graves' hyperthyroidism and ophthalmopathy. Cells are PBMCs isolated from 9 to 10 ml of fresh blood. This CDR3 contains 16 residues. CDR1 is MNHEY and CDR2 is SMNVEV in the germline V gene (reference sequence). Trimming cost V 4 bases and J 3 bases; bases outside gene matches: 8. Researchers amplified the TCR beta CDR3 regions from RNA transcripts. HTBI primers were employed in a first-round RT-PCR of the TCR CDR3. TCRdb independently ran MiXCR on the multiplex PCR reads; one entry per CDR3 protein. The data contain 250,000 to 300,000 distinct CDR3 sequences, roughly 13% of them singletons. This clonotype came up many times.

The chain joins TRBV27 to TRBJ2-1, with 8 bases identical to TRBD2. The clonotype originates from a woman aged 40 to 49 with Graves' hyperthyroidism. Sequenced material: blood. The CDR3 nucleotides read TGTGCCAGCAGTTCGGTTTTTAGCGGGAACTACAATGAGCAGTTCTTC. Protein sequence: CASSSVFSGNYNEQFF.